One sample yielded the 18 T cell receptor beta chains listed below, sequenced in a study of T cells in tuberculosis. Generated by immunoSEQ multiplex PCR, the TCRdb table keeps only in-frame clones and is missing some. The table shows approximately 35,000 clones, with 97% occurring only once. Sample: PBMCs. Receptors were obtained from a donor aged 10 to 29 with latent tuberculosis or without tuberculosis infection.

The chain has TRBV5-1 and TRBJ2-5; 11 bases match TRBD2. With V trimmed by 0 bases and J by 7 bases, 8 bases remained unmatched. Germline V gives CDR1 SGHRS, CDR2 YFSETQ. The CDR3 has 16 residues. CDR3 amino acids: CASSLAVASGGSTQYF. The CDR3 DNA reads as TGCGCCAGCAGCTTGGCCGTGGCTAGCGGGGGGTCGACCCAGTACTTC.

This chain joins TRBV5-5 and TRBJ2-7; tentatively, D is TRBD1 (5 bases). The germline CDR1 and CDR2 sequences are SGHKS and YYEKEE (reference sequence). V was shortened by 2 bases and J by 2 bases, with 11 bases between the two germline ends. This CDR3 is 14 amino acids long. CDR3 sequence reads: CASSFARVAYEQYF. CDR3 nucleotides: TGTGCCAGCAGCTTCGCCAGGGTAGCCTACGAGCAGTACTTC.

V gene TRBV2 combines with J gene TRBJ1-1; no firm D call. Between the trimmed V and J ends, which lost 5 bases and 0 bases, there was a span of 16 bases. Germline V gene data show CDR1 as SNHLY and CDR2 as FYNNEI. This CDR3 region has 16 residues. In DNA form, the CDR3 reads TGTGCCAGCAGTCGGGAAGGCCGCACAATGAACACTGAAGCTTTCTTT. Residues: CASSREGRTMNTEAFF.

This sequence joins TRBV7-7 and TRBJ1-5; no clear D. Germline V gene data show CDR1 as SSHAT and CDR2 as FNYEAQ (reference sequence). V was clipped by 2 bases and J by 6 bases, with 8 bases between them. The CDR3 loop spans 13 amino acids. CDR3 nucleotides: TGTGCCAGCAGCTTACGGGTTGGTCAGCCCCAGCATTTT. It encodes CASSLRVGQPQHF. The whole variable domain, remainder taken from reference TRBV7-7 and TRBJ1-5, is GAGVSQSPRYKVTKRGQDVTLRCDPISSHATLYWYQQALGQGPEFLTYFNYEAQPDKSGLPSDRFSAERPEGSISTLTIQRTEQRDSAMYRCASSLRVGQPQHFGDGTRLSIL.

This rearrangement joins TRBV19 to TRBJ1-3; 7 bases are a match to TRBD1. Per the germline V gene, CDR1 is LNHDA and CDR2 is SQIVND (reference sequence). After removal of 4 bases from V and 0 bases from J, the junction contained 0 bases not matched to a gene. The CDR3 length is 14 residues. CDR3 in amino acids: CASSTGGSGNTIYF. In DNA form, the CDR3 reads TGTGCCAGTAGTACAGGGGGCTCTGGAAACACCATATATTTT.

CDR3 bases: TGTGCCAGCTCACCGACAGGGGGCTACGAGCAGTACTTC. This codes for CASSPTGGYEQYF. V usage is TRBV18 and J usage is TRBJ2-7; TRBD1 matches 9 bases. The length of the CDR3 is 13 residues. Unmatched junction bases numbered 0, after V lost 3 bases and J lost 3 bases. In germline, CDR1 is KGHSH, CDR2 LQKENI.

The chain recombines TRBV5-1 with TRBJ2-3; D is ambiguous. Trimming removed 4 bases from V and 4 bases from J, with 13 bases in between. Germline loops: CDR1 SGHRS, CDR2 YFSETQ. The CDR3 is 14 residues long. In DNA, the CDR3 is TGCGCCAGCAGCCCAGGCTTTGTGTCAGATACGCAGTATTTT. Translating gives CASSPGFVSDTQYF.

In regard to this clone: One end of the junction does not line up with germline, which may come from a read error. The CDR3 sequence is CASSLWASNGQFF. CDR3 nucleotide sequence: TGTGCCAGCAGCTTATGGGCGTCTAATGGGCAGTTCTTC. V usage is TRBV7-2 and J usage is TRBJ2-1; D is unclear. The CDR3 is 13 amino acids. CDR1 and CDR2 from the germline V gene are SGHTA and FQGNSA.

CDR3 amino acids: CAISESIPGLMFKNIQYF. The CDR3, as DNA: TGTGCCATCAGTGAGTCGATACCAGGGTTGATGTTCAAAAACATTCAGTACTTC. J is TRBJ2-4 and V is TRBV10-3, with D perhaps TRBD1 (5 bases). Germline lookup yields CDR1 ENHRY and CDR2 SYGVKD. This CDR3 region has 18 residues. Trimming left V 0 bases short and J 3 bases short, with 18 bases between.

V and J are TRBV4-1 and TRBJ2-1; D gene uncertain. This CDR3 is built from 14 residues. V was trimmed by 0 bases and J by 4 bases, leaving 7 bases between them. Germline V gene sequence: CDR1 MGHRA, CDR2 YSYEKL. CDR3 region: CASSQDYSYNEQFF. CDR3 coding DNA: TGCGCCAGCAGCCAAGATTACAGTTACAATGAGCAGTTCTTC.

This chain links TRBV5-1 with TRBJ2-5, with 8 bases identical to TRBD2. Trimming cost V 2 bases and J 5 bases; bases outside gene matches: 8. CDR3 length: 15 residues. Germline CDR1 and CDR2: SGHRS and YFSETQ. CDR3 nucleotide sequence: TGCGCCAGCAGCTTAGCGGGAGACGTCGGCGAGACCCAGTACTTC. It specifies CASSLAGDVGETQYF.

V gene TRBV9 combines with J gene TRBJ1-1, with D unresolved. Germline assignment: CDR1 SGDLS and CDR2 YYNGEE. V shed 3 bases and J shed 8 bases, with 14 bases lying between them. The CDR3 is 13 amino acids. CDR3: CASSALLVSEAFF. Here the CDR3 DNA reads TGTGCCAGCAGCGCCCTGTTAGTGAGCGAAGCTTTCTTT.

This clone was observed a single time. The conserved closing phenylalanine or tryptophan is absent in this CDR3, likely reflecting a read error. The chain combines TRBV30 with TRBJ1-1; a weak D match, TRBD1 (5 bases). Germline lookup yields CDR1 GTSNPN and CDR2 SVGIG (reference sequence). CDR3 size: 13 residues. V was trimmed by 5 bases and J by 5 bases, leaving 15 bases between them. The CDR3 region is CAWGPGWGTEAFL. CDR3 DNA sequence: TGTGCCTGGGGACCAGGGTGGGGGACTGAAGCTTTCCTT.

This clone occurred once. This chain links TRBV5-1 with TRBJ1-1; a possible D gene is TRBD1 (5 bases). Germline-derived CDR1 and CDR2 are SGHRS and YFSETQ. CDR3 size: 14 residues. Trimming took off 1 base at V and 4 bases at J, with 11 bases between the two ends. For the CDR3, the DNA is TGCGCCAGCAGCTTGAAGGGGATGGGCACTGAAGCTTTCTTT. It is translated as CASSLKGMGTEAFF.

The chain joins TRBV27 to TRBJ1-2; 7 nucleotides match TRBD1. CDR1 is MNHEY and CDR2 is SMNVEV in the germline V gene (reference sequence). The CDR3 is 17 residues long. V shed 0 bases, J shed 1 base, and the junction held 8 bases outside the gene matches. The CDR3 bases are TGTGCCAGCAGTTTATCGAGGTGGGACAGCAGTAACTATGGCTACACCTTC. Translating gives CASSLSRWDSSNYGYTF.

CDR3 coding DNA: TGTGCCAGCAGCTTGGCCCATCTAACTGAAGCTTTCTTT. Its protein is CASSLAHLTEAFF. V and J are TRBV5-5 and TRBJ1-1; no clear D. Germline CDR1 and CDR2: SGHKS and YYEKEE (reference sequence). V was clipped by 0 bases and J by 5 bases, with 8 bases between them. The CDR3 contains 13 residues.

This clone showed up just once. A junction end diverges from the germline sequence, so it may reflect a read error. The chain is built from TRBV5-4 and TRBJ2-5, with a weak D call TRBD2 (5 bases). CDR1 and CDR2 from the germline V gene are SGHNT and YYREEE (reference sequence). There are 13 residues in the CDR3. CDR3 bases: TGTGCCAGTAGCTTGAGCTACCGGGGGACCCAGTACTTC. Protein: CASSLSYRGTQYF.

The sample holds one count of this clone. This chain links TRBV19 with TRBJ2-1; TRBD2 matches 9 bases. V was clipped by 4 bases and J by 3 bases; unmatched bases: 7. The germline V gene encodes CDR1 LNHDA and CDR2 SQIVND (reference sequence). CDR3 length: 16 amino acids. Here the CDR3 DNA reads TGTGCCAGTAGTACCTCTAGCGGGACCCGCTACAATGAGCAGTTCTTC. It is translated as CASSTSSGTRYNEQFF.